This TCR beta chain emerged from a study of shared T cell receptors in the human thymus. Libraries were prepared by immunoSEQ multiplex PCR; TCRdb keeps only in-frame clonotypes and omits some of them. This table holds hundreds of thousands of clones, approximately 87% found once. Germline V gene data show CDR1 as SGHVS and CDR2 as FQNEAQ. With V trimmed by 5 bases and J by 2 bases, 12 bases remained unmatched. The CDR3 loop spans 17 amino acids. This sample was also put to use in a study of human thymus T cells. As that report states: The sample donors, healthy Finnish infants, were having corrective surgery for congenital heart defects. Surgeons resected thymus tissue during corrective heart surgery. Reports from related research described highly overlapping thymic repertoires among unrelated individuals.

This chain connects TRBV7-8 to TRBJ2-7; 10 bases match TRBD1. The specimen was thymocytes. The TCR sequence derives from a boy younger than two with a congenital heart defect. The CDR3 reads CASSQGTGVFEAYEQYF. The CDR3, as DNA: TGTGCCAGCAGCCAGGGGACAGGGGTCTTCGAAGCCTACGAGCAGTACTTC.